The clone carrying this TCR beta chain showed up just a few times. In germline, CDR1 is WNHNN, CDR2 SYGVQD (reference sequence). Trimming pared 3 bases from V and 5 bases from J, leaving 8 bases between. There are 13 residues in the CDR3. The source of the sample is a study of cytomegalovirus exposure and HLA in healthy donors. PCR employed 60 Vbeta and 13 Jbeta primers. Assay: immunoSEQ multiplex PCR; the TCRdb copy retains only in-frame clones and omits some. The sample lists about 100,000 clones, roughly a tenth occurring once. Input material: PBMCs. The clonotype originates from a man aged 35-49 years in good health and CMV-seropositive. The chain uses TRBV10-1 and TRBJ1-5; a possible D gene is TRBD1 (6 bases). CDR3 nucleotides: TGCGCCAGCAGTGAAACAGGGTATCAGCCCCAGCATTTT. It is translated as CASSETGYQPQHF.